This T cell receptor (beta chain) is from a study of OX40 agonist ivuxolimab in advanced cancers. Study at large: All patients had ivuxolimab intravenously every 2 weeks at 0.01 to 10 mg/kg. Study results and caveats: CD8+ T cells were the subset that, on average, had more expanded clones than CD4+. Individuals who were partial responders at 0.1-3.0 mg/kg had clonal expansion that ranked among the lowest.

Sequenced by immunoSEQ multiplex PCR; TCRdb stores in-frame clones only, minus some. The repertoire includes 25,000 to 40,000 clones, roughly 80% of them detected once, and less than 25% sits in the top ten. Concerning this clone: What it binds is unknown.

Germline CDR1 is MDHEN and CDR2 is SYDVKM. V was pared by 5 bases and J by 7 bases, with 9 bases of the junction left unmatched. This CDR3 contains 14 residues. The specimen was CD4+ or CD8+ T cells sorted from blood, collected in a trial of the OX40 agonist ivuxolimab. This clonotype originated in an adult with an advanced solid tumor such as melanoma, head and neck, liver or kidney cancer. This sequence joins TRBV28 and TRBJ2-7, with 9 bases fitting TRBD2. In DNA, the CDR3 is TGTGCCAGCAGTCTTCATAGCGGGAGACAAGAGCAGTACTTC. It translates to CASSLHSGRQEQYF.